Listed here are 22 T cell receptor beta chains from one sample, sequenced in a study of tumor and adjacent non-tumor tissue in lung cancer. TCRbeta libraries were built with three rounds of nested PCR, modified from ARM-PCR. In TCRdb, the multiplex PCR reads were re-called with MiXCR into one record per CDR3 protein. The table lists approximately 86,000 distinct CDR3 sequences, approximately 77% of them singletons. RNA was extracted from bulk tissue without any cell sorting. The specimen sequenced was lung tumor tissue. The receptors here all came from a woman in her forties with non-small cell lung cancer.

This clonotype was seen at least ten times. V gene TRBV6-2 or TRBV6-3 combines with J gene TRBJ2-1; D gene unclear. CDR1 is MNHEY, CDR2 SVGEGT, per germline. Trimming stripped 4 bases from V and 7 bases from J, with 5 bases between. This CDR3 is 11 amino acids long. Here the CDR3 DNA reads TGTGCCAGCAGTTGGTTGAATGAGCAGTTCTTC. It translates to CASSWLNEQFF.

The V call is TRBV5-1, the J call TRBJ2-6; D possibly corresponds to TRBD2 (7 bases). V was trimmed by 4 bases and J by 5 bases, leaving 16 bases between them. The CDR3 runs 16 residues. Per the germline V gene, CDR1 is SGHRS and CDR2 is YFSETQ. CDR3 DNA sequence: TGCGCCAGCAGCCCCGGGACACTAGCGAGGGCCAACGTCCTGACTTTC. Its protein product is CASSPGTLARANVLTF.

The V call is TRBV7-2, the J call TRBJ1-2; a weak D match, TRBD1 (6 bases). Germline V lookup: CDR1 SGHTA, CDR2 FQGNSA. V lost 5 bases and J lost 4, with 14 bases in between. The CDR3 covers 14 residues. The CDR3 nucleotides read TGTGCCAGCAGCCAAGGACAGTCTCCCTATGGCTACACCTTC. Its protein is CASSQGQSPYGYTF. Combining the CDR3 with reference TRBV7-2 and TRBJ1-2 gives the whole variable domain GAGVSQSPSNKVTEKGKDVELRCDPISGHTALYWYRQSLGQGLEFLIYFQGNSAPDKSGLPSDRFSAERTGGSVSTLTIQRTQQEDSAVYLCASSQGQSPYGYTFGSGTRLTVV.

In this sample, this clonotype turned up many times. One end of the junction fails to match germline, which may point to a read error. The rearrangement links TRBV12-3 or TRBV12-4 to TRBJ1-6; the D is unclear. This CDR3 has 12 amino acids. The CDR3 DNA reads as TGTGCCAGCACTTCTAATAAATCACCCCTCCACTTT. Its protein product is CASTSNKSPLHF.

Note on this clonotype: A read error may account for a junction end that differs from germline. The V call is TRBV13, the J call TRBJ1-1, with D unresolved. The V gene's germline CDR1 is PRHDT and CDR2 FYEKMQ (reference sequence). There are 14 residues in the CDR3. The CDR3 DNA follows: TGCGCCAGCAGCCCGGTGGCAGTGAACACTAAAGCTTTCTTT. Translation gives CASSPVAVNTKAFF.

With respect to this clonotype: A much larger clone sits a single nucleotide away, making a read error possible. The chain combines TRBV6-4 with TRBJ2-3; 12 bases fit TRBD2. Germline V gene sequence: CDR1 MRHNA, CDR2 SNTAGT. This CDR3 region has 15 residues. The CDR3 is CARSETSGSKDTQYF. In DNA form, the CDR3 reads TGTGCCAGAAGTGAGACTAGCGGGAGTAAAGATACGCAGTATTTT.

Details on this clonotype: Germline and junction disagree at one end, which may indicate a read error. The J gene is TRBJ2-1, the V gene TRBV11-2; the D is unclear. Germline CDR1 and CDR2: SGHAT and FQNNGV. The CDR3 extends over 16 amino acids. In nucleotides, the CDR3 is TGTGTCAGCAGCTTAATCATAGGGTGCGCTGACAATGAGCAGTTCTTC. This translates into CVSSLIIGCADNEQFF.

About this clonotype itself: One junction end disagrees with the germline gene, perhaps due to a read error. V gene TRBV5-6 combines with J gene TRBJ2-1; perhaps TRBD2 as D (5 bases). Germline V gene data show CDR1 as SGHDT and CDR2 as YYEEEE. The CDR3 contains 13 residues. CDR3 coding DNA: TGTTCCAGCGGCTTGGTCGGTAGAAATGAGCAGTTCTTC. Residues: CSSGLVGRNEQFF.

At least ten counts were recorded for this clonotype. This chain joins TRBV20-1 and TRBJ1-1; D might be TRBD1 (6 bases). Germline V gene lookup returns CDR1 DFQATT and CDR2 SNEGSKA (reference sequence). CDR3 length: 13 residues. With 6 bases removed from V and 8 bases from J, the gap between germline ends came to 19 bases. The CDR3 here is CSAGSGGGREAFF. CDR3 bases: TGCAGTGCAGGCAGCGGAGGGGGAAGGGAAGCTTTCTTT.

CDR3 DNA: TGCAGTGCTGGAGGGATCCGGGGGCGGGGGCTTTCCGGAGAGACCCAGTACTTC. Translated, it gives CSAGGIRGRGLSGETQYF. This chain connects TRBV20-1 to TRBJ2-5; tentative D call: TRBD2 (7 bases). The CDR3 length is 18 residues. Between the trimmed V and J ends, which lost 5 bases and 4 bases, there was a span of 29 bases. Germline V gives CDR1 DFQATT, CDR2 SNEGSKA (reference sequence).

Comment on this clonotype: One end of the junction does not line up with germline, which may come from a read error. J is TRBJ2-2 and V is TRBV13; the D is unclear. CDR3 length: 13 residues. The germline gives CDR1 PRHDT, CDR2 FYEKMQ (reference sequence). CDR3 region: CVSSERPLGELFF. The DNA of the CDR3 is TGTGTCAGCAGCGAACGACCCCTAGGGGAGCTGTTTTTT. Complete variable domain (other parts from reference TRBV13 and TRBJ2-2): AAGVIQSPRHLIKEKRETATLKCYPIPRHDTVYWYQQGPGQDPQFLISFYEKMQSDKGSIPDRFSAQQFSDYHSELNMSSLELGDSALYFCVSSERPLGELFFGEGSRLTVL.

This chain connects TRBV5-6 to TRBJ2-7, with 7 bases fitting TRBD1. With 7 bases clipped from V and 4 bases from J, the junction kept 11 bases outside the gene matches. Germline V gene sequence: CDR1 SGHDT, CDR2 YYEEEE. The CDR3 spans 14 residues. The CDR3 nucleotides are TGTGCCAGCGCGGTACAGGGGTTCCCTTACGAGCAGTACTTC. As protein: CASAVQGFPYEQYF.

This rearrangement joins TRBV30 to TRBJ2-1; D possibly uses TRBD1 or TRBD2 (5 bases each). The V and J ends lost 1 base and 3 bases respectively, with 10 bases between them. There are 14 residues in the CDR3. Germline V gives CDR1 GTSNPN, CDR2 SVGIG (reference sequence). CDR3 nucleotides: TGTGCCTGGAGTGAGGGGACCTTCTACAATGAGCAGTTCTTC. The encoded protein is CAWSEGTFYNEQFF.

Concerning this clonotype itself: A much larger clone differs from this one at a single base, so this may be a read error. The chain links TRBV5-1 to TRBJ2-1, with 7 bases fitting TRBD2. The CDR3 runs to 14 residues. Trimming removed 9 bases from V and 7 bases from J; junction bases left unmatched: 13. CDR1 is SGHRS and CDR2 is YFSETQ in the germline V gene. The CDR3 DNA sequence: TGCGCCAACAACTTACTAGTTAGCGGGAATGAGCAGTTCTTC. Protein: CANNLLVSGNEQFF.

In regard to this clonotype: One end of the junction varies from germline; a read error may be responsible. The chain couples TRBV6-5 to TRBJ2-3; D ambiguous. The CDR3 contains 14 residues. Germline V gives CDR1 MNHEY, CDR2 SVGAGI. CDR3 sequence reads: CTRRVFAGTDMQYF. The CDR3 DNA reads TGTACCAGAAGAGTCTTTGCCGGCACAGATATGCAGTATTTT.

This clonotype was recorded many times. The gene calls are TRBV15 and TRBJ2-3; no definite D call. The V gene lost 5 bases and the J gene lost 5 bases, with 5 bases spanning the gap. Germline values: CDR1 LNHNV, CDR2 YYDKDF (reference sequence). The CDR3 spans 11 residues. This CDR3 reads CATSDEDTQYF. For the CDR3, the DNA is TGTGCCACCAGCGACGAAGATACGCAGTATTTT.

This clonotype was seen a few times. The CDR3 sequence: CASSPKTWGGPNEQYF. The CDR3 DNA is TGTGCCAGCAGCCCCAAGACATGGGGGGGGCCCAACGAGCAGTACTTC. The V and J genes are TRBV11-2 and TRBJ2-7, with D perhaps matching TRBD2 (7 bases). Germline assignment: CDR1 SGHAT and CDR2 FQNNGV. V lost 5 bases and J 5 bases, leaving 22 bases between the germline ends. The CDR3 totals 16 residues.

The rearrangement uses TRBV20-1 and TRBJ2-1; TRBD2 aligns across 11 bases. The germline V gene has CDR1 DFQATT and CDR2 SNEGSKA (reference sequence). After removal of 6 bases from V and 10 bases from J, the junction contained 23 bases not matched to a gene. The CDR3 length is 18 residues. In DNA, the CDR3 is TGCAGTGCGCTTAGCGGGGGGGTACCGGGCAAAAGTTTCAACGAGCAGTTCTTC. It yields the protein CSALSGGVPGKSFNEQFF.

On this clonotype: A junction end diverges from the germline sequence, so it may reflect a read error. The V call is TRBV12-3 or TRBV12-4, the J call TRBJ1-5; a weak D match, TRBD1 (5 bases). The CDR3 consists of 14 residues. The CDR3 DNA reads TGTGCCTGCAGCTTAATCAGGGTAGATCAGCCCCAGCATTTT. This translates into CACSLIRVDQPQHF.

Points on this clonotype: It may be a read error: a sequence one base away is much more abundant. This chain joins TRBV20-1 and TRBJ2-7, with TRBD1 as a possible D gene (5 bases). The CDR3 extends over 16 amino acids. Per the germline V gene, CDR1 is DFQATT and CDR2 is SNEGSKA (reference sequence). V lost 0 bases and J lost 1, with 16 bases in between. The CDR3 DNA reads as TGCAGTGCTAGAGATCAGCATGGGGCCGTATCCTACGAGCAGTACTTC. This gives the protein CSARDQHGAVSYEQYF.

This clonotype was counted many times. This chain joins TRBV2 and TRBJ2-5; tentative D call: TRBD2 (5 bases). Germline values: CDR1 SNHLY, CDR2 FYNNEI. Between the trimmed V and J ends, which lost 4 bases and 7 bases, there was a span of 13 bases. The CDR3 sequence is 13 residues long. The CDR3 spells CASSATTEGTQYF. Here the CDR3 DNA reads TGTGCCAGCAGTGCTACAACCGAGGGGACCCAGTACTTC.

Note on this clonotype: The germline gene is not matched at one end of the junction; a read error may be the cause. The chain couples TRBV6-1 to TRBJ2-1, with a tentative D call TRBD2 (6 bases). From germline, CDR1 is MNHNS and CDR2 SASEGT. This CDR3 is built from 15 residues. CDR3 loop: CASSEEGPVGNDQFF. CDR3 coding DNA: TGTGCCAGCAGTGAGGAGGGTCCAGTTGGCAATGATCAGTTCTTC.